The source of this T cell receptor beta chain is a study of CD8+ T cells in alopecia areata. Only a few counts were recorded for this clone. RNA extraction was followed by reverse transcription into cDNA, which acted as the sequencing template. The assay was immunoSEQ multiplex PCR, and TCRdb's table has in-frame clones only and misses some. The table records around 210,000 clones, less than 65% of them present only once. Treatment described: oral pan-JAK inhibitor, 5-10 mg twice daily. Trimming took off 3 bases at V and 2 bases at J, with 15 bases between the two ends. CDR1 SQVTM and CDR2 ANQGSEA come from the germline V gene. This CDR3 has 15 residues.

The sequence derives from a human donor with alopecia areata. The rearrangement joins TRBV29-1 to TRBJ2-3; D perhaps matches TRBD2 (6 bases). The sequences come from CD4+ T cells sorted from blood, collected at week 4, from a patient treated with tofacitinib. The CDR3 is CSVERGTLPTDTQYF. In nucleotides, the CDR3 is TGCAGCGTTGAGCGGGGTACCCTTCCCACAGATACGCAGTATTTT.